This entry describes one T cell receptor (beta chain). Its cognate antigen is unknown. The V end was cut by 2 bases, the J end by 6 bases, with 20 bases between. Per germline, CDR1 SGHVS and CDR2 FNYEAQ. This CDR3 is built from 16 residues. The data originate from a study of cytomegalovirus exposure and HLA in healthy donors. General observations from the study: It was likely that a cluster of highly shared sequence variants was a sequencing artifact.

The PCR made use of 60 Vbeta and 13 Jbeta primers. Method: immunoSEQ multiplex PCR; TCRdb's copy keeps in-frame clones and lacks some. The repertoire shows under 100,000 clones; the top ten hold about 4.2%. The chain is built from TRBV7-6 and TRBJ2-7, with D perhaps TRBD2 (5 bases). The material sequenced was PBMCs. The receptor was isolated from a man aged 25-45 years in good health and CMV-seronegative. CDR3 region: CASSLPSNPLAAEQYF. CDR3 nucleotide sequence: TGTGCCAGCAGCTTACCCTCGAACCCCCTAGCAGCCGAGCAGTACTTC.